These 31 T cell receptor beta chains were sequenced from one sample in a study of PD-1 blockade in mismatch repair-deficient tumors. Assay: immunoSEQ multiplex PCR; the TCRdb copy retains only in-frame clones and omits some. The sample includes tens of thousands of clones, 83% of them seen just once. The sequences come from peripheral blood, collected 12 weeks after starting pembrolizumab. The receptors were gathered from an adult with mismatch repair-deficient cancer.

The chain joins TRBV7-9 to TRBJ2-6; D ambiguous. Germline CDR1 and CDR2: SEHNR and FQNEAQ (reference sequence). The length of the CDR3 is 18 residues. With 5 bases removed from V and 5 bases from J, the gap between germline ends came to 22 bases. CDR3 sequence (DNA): TGTGCCAGCAGCGAAGTAGAATACCGACAAAGTCGGGCCAACGTCCTGACTTTC. Translation gives CASSEVEYRQSRANVLTF. Using reference TRBV7-9 and TRBJ2-6 for the parts outside the CDR3, the full variable domain is DTGVSQNPRHKITKRGQNVTFRCDPISEHNRLYWYRQTLGQGPEFLTYFQNEAQLEKSRLLSDRFSAERPKGSFSTLEIQRTEQGDSAMYLCASSEVEYRQSRANVLTFGAGSRLTVL.

The V and J genes are TRBV30 and TRBJ2-7, with D possibly matching TRBD2 (7 bases). CDR3 length: 15 amino acids. CDR1 is GTSNPN, CDR2 SVGIG, per germline (reference sequence). Between the trimmed V and J ends, which lost 3 bases and 2 bases, there was a span of 17 bases. The CDR3 DNA reads TGTGCCTGGAGCCGGGGGGCGACGAGCACCTACGAGCAGTACTTC. Its translation is CAWSRGATSTYEQYF. Full variable domain (missing parts from reference TRBV30 and TRBJ2-7): SQTIHQWPATLVQPVGSPLSLECTVEGTSNPNLYWYRQAAGRGLQLLFYSVGIGQISSEVPQNLSASRPQDRQFILSSKKLLLSDSGFYLCAWSRGATSTYEQYFGPGTRLTVT.

V is TRBV21-1 and J is TRBJ2-7. TRBV21-1 is flagged as a pseudogene. This CDR3 spans 13 amino acids. CDR3 residues: CASSKGKPYEQYF. CDR3 bases: TGTGCCAGCAGCAAGGGGAAACCCTACGAGCAGTACTTC.

The chain links TRBV6-5 to TRBJ2-7; D is possibly TRBD2 (6 bases). The V and J ends lost 2 bases and 2 bases respectively, with 13 bases between them. The CDR3 is 15 amino acids. From germline, CDR1 is MNHEY and CDR2 SVGAGI. The CDR3 region has the DNA TGTGCCAGCAGTTACGAGGGAGGAGGAGCCTACGAGCAGTACTTC. As protein: CASSYEGGGAYEQYF.

This clone was found once. This chain links TRBV6-6 with TRBJ1-2; D is undetermined. CDR1 MNHNY and CDR2 SVGAGI come from the germline V gene (reference sequence). Trimming took 7 bases from V and 7 from J, leaving 19 bases between them. The CDR3 length is 14 residues. The CDR3 nucleotides are TGTGCCAGCATCAAAACCCGGACCGCCAGTGGCTACACCTTC. Protein sequence: CASIKTRTASGYTF.

This clone was observed a single time. The chain uses TRBV6-1 and TRBJ1-5; possibly TRBD1 for D (6 bases). CDR1 is MNHNS and CDR2 is SASEGT in the germline V gene. This CDR3 is built from 15 residues. The V gene lost 4 bases and the J gene lost 0 bases, with 10 bases spanning the gap. The CDR3 spells CASSGRQDSNQPQHF. DNA for the CDR3: TGTGCCAGCAGTGGACGACAGGATAGCAATCAGCCCCAGCATTTT.

To note about this clone: One end of the junction fails to match germline, which may point to a read error. The J gene is TRBJ2-6, the V gene TRBV6-4; 9 nucleotides align to TRBD1. The CDR3 has 16 residues. Per the germline V gene, CDR1 is MRHNA and CDR2 is SNTAGT. This CDR3 is CVSSRQGEGGANVLTF. The CDR3, as DNA: TGTGTCAGCAGTCGACAGGGGGAAGGTGGGGCCAACGTCCTGACTTTC.

This clone is large in the sample. The rearrangement joins TRBV5-6 to TRBJ2-7; D is undetermined. Trimming took 3 bases from V and 5 from J, leaving 15 bases between them. The CDR3 extends over 14 amino acids. CDR1 is SGHDT and CDR2 is YYEEEE in the germline V gene. CDR3: CASSSWGISDEQYF. The CDR3 bases are TGTGCCAGCAGCTCCTGGGGTATATCGGACGAGCAGTACTTC.

The gene calls are TRBV19 and TRBJ2-3; maybe TRBD1 (5 bases). The germline V and J ends were trimmed by 9 bases and 5 bases, with 18 bases remaining between them. From germline, CDR1 is LNHDA and CDR2 SQIVND (reference sequence). The CDR3 runs to 14 residues. The CDR3 is CASSLGQSGDTQYF. For the CDR3, the DNA is TGTGCCAGCTCCCTGGGGCAGTCTGGAGATACGCAGTATTTT.

This chain uses TRBV5-6 with TRBJ1-5; D unclear. CDR1 and CDR2 from the germline V gene are SGHDT and YYEEEE. The CDR3 has 14 residues. V lost 0 bases and J lost 4, with 8 bases in between. CDR3 region: CASSLGLGNQPQHF. For the CDR3, the DNA is TGTGCCAGCAGCTTGGGGTTGGGAAATCAGCCCCAGCATTTT. The full variable domain, rest sourced from reference TRBV5-6 and TRBJ1-5, is DAGVTQSPTHLIKTRGQQVTLRCSPKSGHDTVSWYQQALGQGPQFIFQYYEEEERQRGNFPDRFSGHQFPNYSSELNVNALLLGDSALYLCASSLGLGNQPQHFGDGTRLSIL.

This clone came up once. The chain combines TRBV4-2 with TRBJ2-1, with 9 bases that match TRBD1. Trimming removed 1 base from V and 7 bases from J; junction bases left unmatched: 5. The germline V gene encodes CDR1 LGHNA and CDR2 YNFKEQ. The CDR3 sequence is 15 residues long. CDR3 DNA sequence: TGTGCCAGCAGCCAAGGACAGGGGGGTTTTAATGAGCAGTTCTTC. This sequence encodes CASSQGQGGFNEQFF.

This clone was seen just once. V gene TRBV12-2 combines with J gene TRBJ2-7; the listed D gene, TRBD1, was not tested against the DNA. TRBV12-2 is annotated as a pseudogene. The CDR3 sequence is 16 residues long. CDR3 DNA: TGTGCAAGTCGCTTATCCCCTTGGACAAGCTCCTACGAGCAGTACTTC. Encoded protein: CASRLSPWTSSYEQYF.

The chain links TRBV30 to TRBJ2-1; 7 bases fit TRBD2. Trimming removed 0 bases from V and 6 bases from J; junction bases left unmatched: 5. This CDR3 has 14 amino acids. CDR1 and CDR2 (germline): GTSNPN, SVGIG (reference sequence). The CDR3 bases are TGTGCCTGGAGTGTAGGCGGGAGTGCCAATGAGCAGTTCTTC. Its protein is CAWSVGGSANEQFF. Based on the CDR3 plus reference TRBV30 and TRBJ2-1, the full variable domain is SQTIHQWPATLVQPVGSPLSLECTVEGTSNPNLYWYRQAAGRGLQLLFYSVGIGQISSEVPQNLSASRPQDRQFILSSKKLLLSDSGFYLCAWSVGGSANEQFFGPGTRLTVL.

This chain connects TRBV9 to TRBJ2-1; the match to TRBD1 covers 10 bases. With 3 bases clipped from V and 8 bases from J, the junction kept 8 bases outside the gene matches. The CDR3 extends over 15 amino acids. The germline V gene has CDR1 SGDLS and CDR2 YYNGEE. The CDR3 region has the DNA TGTGCCAGCAGCGACTCCGGGACAGGGGTAGATGAGCAGTTCTTC. It is translated as CASSDSGTGVDEQFF.

The gene calls are TRBV15 and TRBJ1-1; D may be TRBD1 (5 bases). Trimming pared 4 bases from V and 4 bases from J, leaving 13 bases between. CDR1 LNHNV and CDR2 YYDKDF come from the germline V gene (reference sequence). The CDR3 is made up of 14 amino acids. CDR3 in DNA: TGTGCCACCAGCATTTGGGGGGAGGCCACTGAAGCTTTCTTT. It specifies CATSIWGEATEAFF.

The table lists this clone with a few counts. V gene TRBV11-3 combines with J gene TRBJ2-2; possible D gene TRBD2, 5 bases. Germline values: CDR1 SGHNT, CDR2 YENEEA. Between the trimmed V and J ends, which lost 1 base and 8 bases, there was a span of 11 bases. This CDR3 comprises 14 residues. The CDR3 here is CASSLVSSSGELFF. In DNA, the CDR3 is TGTGCCAGCAGCTTAGTCTCTAGCTCGGGGGAGCTGTTTTTT.

The chain carries TRBV28 and TRBJ2-3; possibly TRBD2 for D (6 bases). The germline V gene encodes CDR1 MDHEN and CDR2 SYDVKM. The germline V and J ends were trimmed by 4 bases and 5 bases, with 16 bases remaining between them. The CDR3 extends over 15 amino acids. The DNA of the CDR3 is TGTGCCAGCAGTTCTCTTACGGGACTTTTAGATACGCAGTATTTT. This gives the protein CASSSLTGLLDTQYF.

The CDR3 region is CAISQAERTDTQYF. CDR3 sequence (DNA): TGTGCCATCTCCCAAGCGGAGCGCACAGATACGCAGTATTTT. The V call is TRBV10-3, the J call TRBJ2-3; D might be TRBD2 (5 bases). Germline assignment: CDR1 ENHRY and CDR2 SYGVKD. V lost 8 bases and J lost 1, with 13 bases in between. The CDR3 has 14 residues.

The J gene is TRBJ2-5, the V gene TRBV6-6; D is uncertain. The CDR3 loop spans 15 amino acids. V was clipped by 2 bases and J by 1 base, with 11 bases between them. CDR1 is MNHNY, CDR2 SVGAGI, per germline (reference sequence). The CDR3 protein is CASSYGSTAQETQYF. DNA of the CDR3: TGTGCCAGCAGTTACGGATCCACGGCCCAAGAGACCCAGTACTTC.

The chain joins TRBV29-1 to TRBJ2-3; D remains ambiguous. The V end was cut by 4 bases, the J end by 2 bases, with 16 bases between. The CDR3 runs 15 residues. Per germline, CDR1 SQVTM and CDR2 ANQGSEA. The CDR3 DNA is TGCAGCGTTGTTAAAGTGAGGTCTGCCACAGATACGCAGTATTTT. This codes for CSVVKVRSATDTQYF.

The chain is built from TRBV9 and TRBJ2-2; 10 bases are a match to TRBD1. V gave up 4 bases and J gave up 6 bases; unmatched junction bases: 12. The germline CDR1 and CDR2 sequences are SGDLS and YYNGEE. The CDR3 covers 17 residues. The CDR3, as DNA: TGTGCCAGCAGCCCAGGGTGGGACAGGGGCGAGTCCGGGGAGCTGTTTTTT. Residues: CASSPGWDRGESGELFF.

The V gene is TRBV29-1, the J gene TRBJ1-2; no definite D call. The CDR3 has 13 amino acids. Trimming removed 3 bases from V and 4 bases from J, with 12 bases in between. Germline CDR1 is SQVTM and CDR2 is ANQGSEA. The CDR3 nucleotides read TGCAGCGTTGAGATCCCGGAGGGCTATGGCTACACCTTC. This translates into CSVEIPEGYGYTF.

V usage is TRBV21-1 and J usage is TRBJ2-7; the table gives TRBD2 as D, unverified against the DNA. TRBV21-1 is a pseudogene locus. The CDR3 spans 19 residues. The CDR3, as DNA: TGTGCCAGCAGCAAACCGACTTCGTCCACCTCTTCCGCCACCTACGAGCAGTACTTC. This sequence encodes CASSKPTSSTSSATYEQYF.

The V call is TRBV4-1, the J call TRBJ2-1, with 7 bases lining up with TRBD2. This CDR3 has 15 amino acids. Germline lookup yields CDR1 MGHRA and CDR2 YSYEKL. The trim removed 4 bases at V and 2 bases at J, leaving 5 bases unmatched. The CDR3 here is CASSRSSGTYNEQFF. The CDR3 nucleotides read TGCGCCAGCAGCCGGAGCAGCGGGACCTACAATGAGCAGTTCTTC.

Only a few counts were recorded for this clone. The rearrangement joins TRBV5-1 to TRBJ1-1; TRBD1 aligns across 7 bases. The V gene end was trimmed by 2 bases and the J gene end by 5 bases; junction bases not matched to a gene: 6. The CDR3 is 14 residues long. CDR1 is SGHRS and CDR2 is YFSETQ in the germline V gene. Written as DNA, the CDR3 is TGCGCCAGCAGCTTTAACAGGGGAGAAACTGAAGCTTTCTTT. Translation: CASSFNRGETEAFF.

This chain links TRBV18 with TRBJ2-1; possible D gene TRBD1, 5 bases. Germline assignment: CDR1 KGHSH and CDR2 LQKENI. V lost 3 bases, J lost 5 bases, and 17 bases lay in between. The CDR3 is made up of 16 amino acids. The CDR3, as DNA: TGTGCCAGCTCACCCCCGGGCAGGGTTAAGGACAATGAGCAGTTCTTC. The encoded protein is CASSPPGRVKDNEQFF.

This chain uses TRBV7-9 with TRBJ2-7; TRBD1 aligns across 7 bases. CDR1 SEHNR and CDR2 FQNEAQ come from the germline V gene (reference sequence). This CDR3 has 17 residues. Trimming removed 5 bases from V and 2 bases from J; junction bases left unmatched: 15. CDR3 nucleotide sequence: TGTGCCAGCAGCCCCTCAATCCTGGGGACAGACCCCTACGAGCAGTACTTC. It encodes CASSPSILGTDPYEQYF.

The chain links TRBV6-6 to TRBJ2-2, with D unresolved. V was cut by 10 bases and J by 9 bases, with 15 bases left in between. Per the germline V gene, CDR1 is MNHNY and CDR2 is SVGAGI (reference sequence). The CDR3 totals 12 residues. The CDR3 is CAIINQTWELFF. The CDR3 DNA is TGTGCCATAATTAACCAAACCTGGGAGCTGTTTTTT.

This clone was recorded a few times. The V call is TRBV13, the J call TRBJ2-7; no reliable D call. Germline-derived CDR1 and CDR2 are PRHDT and FYEKMQ (reference sequence). The CDR3 has 11 amino acids. The germline V and J ends were trimmed by 4 bases and 3 bases, with 4 bases remaining between them. The CDR3 nucleotides are TGTGCCAGCAGCTCCAACTACGAGCAGTACTTC. Translated: CASSSNYEQYF.

The chain employs TRBV19 and TRBJ1-1; no clear D. Germline CDR1 reads LNHDA; CDR2 reads SQIVND (reference sequence). The CDR3 extends over 13 amino acids. Between the trimmed V and J ends, which lost 3 bases and 1 base, there was a span of 6 bases. The CDR3 nucleotides are TGTGCCAGTAGTATCGAACAGAACACTGAAGCTTTCTTT. It encodes CASSIEQNTEAFF.

J is TRBJ1-1 and V is TRBV18, with a possible D match to TRBD1 (6 bases). Germline loops: CDR1 KGHSH, CDR2 LQKENI. The CDR3 loop spans 13 amino acids. Trimming stripped 6 bases from V and 2 bases from J, with 10 bases between. In nucleotides, the CDR3 is TGTGCCAGCTCTCGACAGGACAACACTGAAGCTTTCTTT. This translates into CASSRQDNTEAFF.